This TCR beta chain was sequenced during a study of human T cells and chemical hapten exposure. TCRdb reprocessed the RACE reads with MiXCR, giving one entry per CDR3 protein. The sample lists tens of thousands of distinct CDR3 sequences; roughly a tenth were seen once. Time point specified: patch test 3, about 24 weeks after DPC sensitization. Indicated treatment: therapeutic diphenylcyclopropenone sensitization with weekly scalp DPC. This clonotype was counted many times. This CDR3 contains 12 residues. Germline CDR1 reads SEHNR; CDR2 reads FQNEAQ (reference sequence). With 7 bases removed from V and 6 bases from J, the gap between germline ends came to 12 bases.

The TCR comes from a woman aged 40-49 years with alopecia areata. Some clones in this sample may be carry-over from other donors' samples. The sample in question was whole blood, obtained in connection with sensitization to the hapten diphenylcyclopropenone (DPC). V is TRBV7-9 and J is TRBJ1-2, with a weak D call TRBD1 (6 bases). As DNA, the CDR3 is TGTGCCAGCACCGGGACACATCATGGCTACACCTTC. Translating gives CASTGTHHGYTF.